Listed below are T cell receptor beta chains from one sample, sequenced in a study of shared clonotypes between healthy human individuals. Method: immunoSEQ multiplex PCR; TCRdb's copy keeps in-frame clones and lacks some. The sample lists over a million clones; around 97% were seen once. The sequencing input was naive CD4+ T cells sorted from blood. Every receptor here comes from a man aged 25-45 years in good health. The CDR3 runs from the conserved cysteine through the conserved F or W. A D gene is named only where the DNA matches it firmly. Some rows have no size entry. The others give once, few or many, or a class for an expanded clone.

j_call: TRBJ2-2; v_call: TRBV4-3; d_call: -; clone_size: -; cdr3_aa: CASSQTLLGGQGTTGELFF; cdr3_nt: TGCGCCAGCAGCCAAACTCTCTTAGGGGGGCAAGGGACCACCGGGGAGCTGTTTTTT
j_call: TRBJ1-2; v_call: TRBV18; d_call: TRBD1; clone_size: -; cdr3_aa: CASSTINDRDYGYTF; cdr3_nt: TGTGCCAGCTCAACGATTAATGACAGGGACTATGGCTACACCTTC
j_call: TRBJ2-3; v_call: TRBV5-1; d_call: TRBD2; clone_size: -; cdr3_aa: CASSPPSASGRSGTDTQYF; cdr3_nt: TGCGCCAGCAGCCCCCCGTCGGCTAGCGGGAGGTCTGGCACAGATACGCAGTATTTT
j_call: TRBJ1-1; v_call: TRBV19; d_call: -; clone_size: once; cdr3_aa: CASSSLLEAFF; cdr3_nt: TGTGCCAGTAGTTCCCTACTAGAAGCTTTCTTT
j_call: TRBJ2-7; v_call: TRBV2; d_call: TRBD2; clone_size: -; cdr3_aa: CASSERTSGSSYEQYF; cdr3_nt: TGTGCCAGCAGTGAGAGAACTAGCGGGAGTTCCTACGAGCAGTACTTC
j_call: TRBJ1-5; v_call: TRBV28; d_call: -; clone_size: -; cdr3_aa: CASSLWFHQPQHF; cdr3_nt: TGTGCCAGCAGTTTATGGTTCCATCAGCCCCAGCATTTT
j_call: TRBJ1-4; v_call: TRBV7-8; d_call: -; clone_size: -; cdr3_aa: CASSLETGVEKLFF; cdr3_nt: TGTGCCAGCAGCTTAGAGACAGGTGTGGAAAAACTGTTTTTT
j_call: TRBJ2-2; v_call: TRBV4-3; d_call: -; clone_size: -; cdr3_aa: CASSQEGLNTGELFF; cdr3_nt: TGCGCCAGCAGCCAAGAGGGTCTTAACACCGGGGAGCTGTTTTTT
j_call: TRBJ2-7; v_call: TRBV2; d_call: -; clone_size: -; cdr3_aa: CASSDPTAPSEQYF; cdr3_nt: TGTGCCAGCAGTGACCCGACAGCTCCGAGCGAGCAGTACTTC
j_call: TRBJ1-1; v_call: TRBV5-3; d_call: -; clone_size: -; cdr3_aa: CARSFRRVTTEAFF; cdr3_nt: TGTGCCAGAAGCTTTCGTCGGGTGACCACTGAAGCTTTCTTT
j_call: TRBJ2-7; v_call: TRBV27; d_call: -; clone_size: -; cdr3_aa: CASNFLGSYEQYF; cdr3_nt: TGTGCCAGCAACTTTCTCGGGAGCTACGAGCAGTACTTC
j_call: TRBJ2-1; v_call: TRBV7-2; d_call: TRBD2; clone_size: -; cdr3_aa: CASWRGGLAGSYNEQFF; cdr3_nt: TGTGCCAGCTGGCGTGGAGGACTAGCGGGTTCCTACAATGAGCAGTTCTTC
j_call: TRBJ2-2; v_call: TRBV12-1; d_call: -; clone_size: -; cdr3_aa: CASSCTTSPPNTGELFF; cdr3_nt: TGTGCCAGCAGCTGTACTACCAGCCCTCCGAACACCGGGGAGCTGTTTTTT
j_call: TRBJ2-5; v_call: TRBV5-1; d_call: TRBD2; clone_size: -; cdr3_aa: CASSPTLSGAQETQYF; cdr3_nt: TGCGCCAGCAGCCCTACCCTTAGCGGGGCTCAAGAGACCCAGTACTTC
j_call: TRBJ2-2; v_call: TRBV4-3; d_call: TRBD1; clone_size: -; cdr3_aa: CASSQDLGTANTGELFF; cdr3_nt: TGCGCCAGCAGCCAAGATTTGGGGACAGCCAACACCGGGGAGCTGTTTTTT
j_call: TRBJ1-1; v_call: TRBV2; d_call: -; clone_size: -; cdr3_aa: CASSDGPQGTNTEAFF; cdr3_nt: TGTGCCAGCAGCGATGGCCCACAGGGCACGAACACTGAAGCTTTCTTT
j_call: TRBJ2-7; v_call: TRBV28; d_call: TRBD2; clone_size: -; cdr3_aa: CASQVAGAGYEQYF; cdr3_nt: TGTGCCAGCCAGGTGGCGGGAGCAGGGTACGAGCAGTACTTC
j_call: TRBJ2-7; v_call: TRBV7-3; d_call: TRBD1; clone_size: -; cdr3_aa: CASSLRPGQGSHEQYF; cdr3_nt: TGTGCCAGCAGCTTAAGACCGGGACAGGGATCCCACGAGCAGTACTTC
j_call: TRBJ2-1; v_call: TRBV11-2; d_call: TRBD1; clone_size: -; cdr3_aa: CASSSLYRGRSSYNEQFF; cdr3_nt: TGTGCCAGCAGCTCCCTCTACAGGGGGCGGAGCTCCTACAATGAGCAGTTCTTC
j_call: TRBJ2-3; v_call: TRBV5-4; d_call: TRBD2; clone_size: -; cdr3_aa: CASSASGSGTDTQYF; cdr3_nt: TGTGCCAGCAGCGCTAGCGGGAGTGGGACAGATACGCAGTATTTT
j_call: TRBJ1-1; v_call: TRBV4-1; d_call: -; clone_size: -; cdr3_aa: CASSQVPDLNTEAFF; cdr3_nt: TGCGCCAGCAGCCAAGTTCCGGACTTAAACACTGAAGCTTTCTTT
j_call: TRBJ1-5; v_call: TRBV19; d_call: -; clone_size: -; cdr3_aa: CASHDRLGNQPQHF; cdr3_nt: TGTGCCAGTCACGACAGGTTAGGCAATCAGCCCCAGCATTTT
j_call: TRBJ2-5; v_call: TRBV7-9; d_call: -; clone_size: -; cdr3_aa: CASGPRQLLAKETQYF; cdr3_nt: TGTGCCAGCGGGCCCAGACAGCTTCTCGCAAAAGAGACCCAGTACTTC
j_call: TRBJ1-1; v_call: TRBV28; d_call: -; clone_size: -; cdr3_aa: CASSSPGQNTEAFF; cdr3_nt: TGTGCCAGCAGTAGCCCCGGACAGAACACTGAAGCTTTCTTT
j_call: TRBJ1-2; v_call: TRBV9; d_call: -; clone_size: few; cdr3_aa: CASSPPHAGDYGYTF; cdr3_nt: TGTGCCAGCAGCCCCCCTCACGCAGGGGACTATGGCTACACCTTC
j_call: TRBJ1-1; v_call: TRBV7-2; d_call: -; clone_size: -; cdr3_aa: CASSLLAGNTEAFF; cdr3_nt: TGTGCCAGCAGCCTACTGGCGGGGAACACTGAAGCTTTCTTT
j_call: TRBJ2-5; v_call: TRBV5-4; d_call: TRBD2; clone_size: -; cdr3_aa: CASSLGTSGSQETQYF; cdr3_nt: TGTGCCAGCAGCTTGGGGACTAGCGGGTCGCAAGAGACCCAGTACTTC